Presented here are 28 T cell receptor beta chains from one specimen sequenced in a study of CD8+ T cells in alopecia areata. Extraction of RNA preceded its reverse transcription into cDNA, which served as the sequencing template. Libraries were prepared by immunoSEQ multiplex PCR; TCRdb keeps only in-frame clonotypes and omits some of them. The sample presents some 120,000 clones, none singletons. Sequenced input: lesional skin. Receptor source: a C3H/HeJ mouse with alopecia areata. The MHC haplotype of the strain is H2-k.

The sample holds many counts of this clone. Here the gene names and germline are mouse. The CDR3 end is not reached by the read, which stops 4 residues before it; the germline J gene fills it in. The rearrangement uses TRBV13-3 and TRBJ1-4; tentatively, D is TRBD1 (6 bases). The CDR3 runs 15 residues. The V end lost 2 bases, the J end lost 2 bases, and 10 bases lay between the germline ends. CDR1 NNHDY and CDR2 SYVADS come from the germline V gene. Partial CDR3 DNA: TGTGCCAGCAGTGAGTGGGGGGGCTCCAACGAA. Encoded protein: CASSEWGGSNE. The whole CDR3 is CASSEWGGSNERLFF. Variable domain in full (rest from reference TRBV13-3 and TRBJ1-4): EAAVTQSPRSKVAVTGGKVTLSCHQTNNHDYMYWYRQDTGHGLRLIHYSYVADSTEKGDIPDGYKASRPSQENFSLILELASLSQTAVYFCASSEWGGSNERLFFGHGTKLSVL.

This clone was picked up a small number of times. All gene names here are mouse names. From the germline J gene comes the end of the CDR3, since the read stops 4 residues before it. The chain joins TRBV1 to TRBJ2-1; D possibly corresponds to TRBD1 (6 bases). Trimming pared 0 bases from V and 6 bases from J, leaving 12 bases between. This CDR3 has 15 residues. Germline CDR1 is NSQYPW and CDR2 is LRSPGD (reference sequence). CDR3 bases read: TGCACCTGCAGTGCAGATTGGGCAGGGGTTGCT. It specifies CTCSADWAGVA. The CDR3 reads in full as CTCSADWAGVAEQFF.

Details on this clone: These gene names are mouse names. The read terminates 4 residues ahead of where the CDR3 ends, so the germline J gene completes it. This chain uses TRBV13-3 with TRBJ2-4; no clear D gene. The CDR3 extends over 14 amino acids. Germline assignment: CDR1 NNHDY and CDR2 SYVADS. Trimming shortened V by 3 bases and J by 2 bases, and 10 bases separated the two germline ends. The CDR3 reads CASSGTDNQNTLYF. The covered CDR3 bases are TGTGCCAGCAGTGGTACAGACAATCAAAAC. Together with reference TRBV13-3 and TRBJ2-4, the CDR3 gives the full variable domain: EAAVTQSPRSKVAVTGGKVTLSCHQTNNHDYMYWYRQDTGHGLRLIHYSYVADSTEKGDIPDGYKASRPSQENFSLILELASLSQTAVYFCASSGTDNQNTLYFGAGTRLSVL.

This clone was counted only a few times. The gene names here belong to mouse. The read terminates 4 residues ahead of where the CDR3 ends, so the germline J gene completes it. The chain joins TRBV13-3 to TRBJ2-7; 9 bases map to TRBD1. This CDR3 is 14 amino acids long. The germline CDR1 and CDR2 sequences are NNHDY and SYVADS. The sequenced CDR3 bases are TGTGCCAGCAGTTCTACGGGACAGGGCGAT. Its protein product is CASSSTGQGD. The whole CDR3 region reads CASSSTGQGDEQYF.

Points on this clone: Gene labels here are mouse ones. The read ends 4 residues shy of where the CDR3 ends; the end is completed using the germline J gene. The chain carries TRBV13-3 and TRBJ2-1; TRBD2 agrees at 14 bases. Germline assignment: CDR1 NNHDY and CDR2 SYVADS. Trimming removed 2 bases from V and 5 bases from J; junction bases left unmatched: 3. The CDR3 has 16 amino acids. CDR3 sequence: CASSEGLGGRDAEQFF. The sequenced part of the CDR3 DNA is TGTGCCAGCAGTGAGGGACTGGGGGGGCGGGATGCT.

This clone was counted only a few times. Here the gene names and germline are mouse. The read gets to within 4 residues of the CDR3 end, and the germline J gene fills in the rest. V and J are TRBV13-3 and TRBJ2-7; perhaps TRBD1 as D (5 bases). This CDR3 has 13 amino acids. Germline loops: CDR1 NNHDY, CDR2 SYVADS. CDR3 in amino acids: CASSEAGKHEQYF. The sequenced CDR3 bases are TGTGCCAGCAGTGAAGCAGGGAAGCAT.

At least ten counts were recorded for this clone. Gene names and germline refer to mouse. The sequence runs out 4 residues before the end of the CDR3; the remainder is reconstructed from the germline J gene. The chain couples TRBV13-3 to TRBJ2-7, with 7 bases that match TRBD1. The CDR3 has 11 residues. Looked up from germline, CDR1 is NNHDY and CDR2 is SYVADS. Here the CDR3 reads CASTRGNEQYF. The covered CDR3 bases are TGTGCCAGCACCAGGGGGAAT.

This clone was found a few times. At one of its ends the junction is not consistent with the germline gene, which may arise from a read error. Mouse gene names apply. The CDR3 end is not reached by the read, which stops 4 residues before it; the germline J gene fills it in. The rearrangement uses TRBV13-3 and TRBJ2-4; TRBD1 might be the D (6 bases). In germline, CDR1 is NNHDY, CDR2 SYVADS. The CDR3 loop spans 14 amino acids. CDR3 bases read: TGTCCCAGCAGTCGAGGGGACAATCAAAAC. Its protein is CPSSRGDNQN. The entire CDR3 protein is CPSSRGDNQNTLYF.

This clone was seen only a few times. Mouse gene names and germline throughout. The read comes to an end 4 residues before the CDR3 does, leaving the germline J gene to fill in the end. The genes are TRBV13-3 and TRBJ2-7, with 11 bases lining up with TRBD2. Per germline, CDR1 NNHDY and CDR2 SYVADS. V was pared by 4 bases and J by 0 bases, with 6 bases of the junction left unmatched. The CDR3 contains 16 residues. CDR3 region: CASSTRDWGSSYEQYF. Partial CDR3 DNA: TGTGCCAGCAGTACTCGGGACTGGGGGAGCTCCTAT.

In the case of this clone: A mismatch at residue 11 separates the TCRdb protein from the translated DNA, so the protein presented here was translated from the DNA. The germline and genes are mouse ones. The read falls 3 residues short of the CDR3 end, and the missing part is taken from the germline J gene. The chain couples TRBV19 to TRBJ1-6, with TRBD1 matching over 7 bases. TRBJ1-6 counts as an open reading frame of uncertain function. The V gene end was trimmed by 1 base and the J gene end by 9 bases; junction bases not matched to a gene: 4. Germline-derived CDR1 and CDR2 are FNHDT and SITEND (reference sequence). This CDR3 region has 14 residues. Partial CDR3 DNA: TGTGCCAGCAGTATAAGGCAGGGGGGTTCGCCC. The encoded protein is CASSIRQGGSP. The whole CDR3 protein is CASSIRQGGSPLYF.

This clone turned up a few times. Gene names are mouse gene names. The read terminates 4 residues before the CDR3 end, so the remaining end is supplied by the germline J gene. The chain couples TRBV19 to TRBJ2-5; maybe TRBD1 (6 bases). The V end lost 6 bases, the J end lost 0 bases, and 8 bases lay between the germline ends. The CDR3 runs 13 residues. CDR1 and CDR2 (germline): FNHDT, SITEND (reference sequence). CDR3 protein: CASNQGNQDTQYF. Incomplete CDR3 DNA: TGTGCCAGCAACCAGGGGAACCAAGAC.

Details on this clone: All gene names here are mouse names. The sequenced fragment ends 4 residues before the CDR3 boundary, so the rest is inferred from the germline J gene. The chain has TRBV1 and TRBJ2-7; D gene unclear. V was cut by 0 bases and J by 3 bases, with 9 bases left in between. The CDR3 has 14 residues. Germline V gene sequence: CDR1 NSQYPW, CDR2 LRSPGD (reference sequence). This CDR3 reads CTCSADSDIYEQYF. Incomplete CDR3 DNA: TGCACCTGCAGTGCAGATTCCGACATCTAT. Drawing the rest from reference TRBV1 and TRBJ2-7, the complete variable domain is VTLLEQNPRWRLVPRGQAVNLRCILKNSQYPWMSWYQQDLQKQLQWLFTLRSPGDKEVKSLPGADYLATRVTDTELRLQVANMSQGRTLYCTCSADSDIYEQYFGPGTRLTVL.

This clone was seen at least ten times. Genes and germline come from the mouse. Read data end 4 residues before the CDR3 end; the end is taken from the germline J gene. The chain carries TRBV13-3 and TRBJ1-1, with 8 bases aligning to TRBD1. Trimming took 6 bases from V and 0 from J; bases not matched to a gene: 10. Germline V gives CDR1 NNHDY, CDR2 SYVADS. The CDR3 consists of 16 residues. Partial CDR3 DNA: TGTGCCAGCAAGGAGACAGGGGTCCCTGCAAACACA. This encodes CASKETGVPANT. The full CDR3 sequence reads CASKETGVPANTEVFF.

Turning to this clone: Gene names are the mouse ones. The read finishes 4 residues shy of the CDR3 end, and the germline J gene is used to complete it. This rearrangement joins TRBV1 to TRBJ1-4, with D unclear. The V gene's germline CDR1 is NSQYPW and CDR2 LRSPGD (reference sequence). The CDR3 sequence is 15 residues long. V shed 3 bases and J shed 0 bases, with 8 bases lying between them. CDR3 sequence: CTCSAPKISNERLFF. The sequenced part of the CDR3 DNA is TGCACCTGCAGTGCCCCCAAAATTTCCAACGAA.

This clone came up a few times. The gene symbols are mouse symbols. The read finishes 4 residues shy of the CDR3 end, and the germline J gene is used to complete it. This chain connects TRBV14 to TRBJ2-3; 11 bases line up with TRBD2. The CDR3 extends over 16 amino acids. Germline trimming cut 4 bases from V and 0 bases from J; bases unmatched to any gene: 4. Germline lookup yields CDR1 SGHDT and CDR2 FRDEAV. CDR3 DNA, as far as it was read: TGTGCCAGCAGTCGGGACTGGGGGTTTAGTGCAGAA. Residues: CASSRDWGFSAE. The whole CDR3 reads CASSRDWGFSAETLYF.

Remarks on this clone: All gene names here are mouse names. The read is 4 residues too short to cover the CDR3 end, so that end is filled in from the germline J gene. The rearrangement joins TRBV13-2 to TRBJ2-1; 11 nucleotides match TRBD2. CDR1 is NNHNN and CDR2 is SYGAGS in the germline V gene (reference sequence). This CDR3 region has 16 residues. CDR3 amino acids: CASGDALGGLEAEQFF. Incomplete CDR3 DNA: TGTGCCAGCGGTGATGCACTGGGGGGGCTGGAGGCT.

This clone was seen ten or more times. The genes are named according to mouse. With the read ending 4 residues before the CDR3 end, the germline J gene is used to fill in that end. This chain links TRBV13-3 with TRBJ1-2; TRBD1 might be the D (5 bases). This CDR3 region has 16 residues. Germline V gene data show CDR1 as NNHDY and CDR2 as SYVADS. Between the trimmed V and J ends, which lost 2 bases and 0 bases, there was a span of 14 bases. Incomplete CDR3 DNA: TGTGCCAGCAGTGACCAGGGAGGGAGATCAAACTCC. Translation: CASSDQGGRSNS. The full CDR3 sequence reads CASSDQGGRSNSDYTF.

As regards this clone: The gene names given are mouse names. The CDR3 end falls 4 residues outside the read, so it is completed with the germline J gene. The chain links TRBV1 to TRBJ2-7; possibly TRBD1 for D (6 bases). Germline CDR1 is NSQYPW and CDR2 is LRSPGD (reference sequence). The CDR3 has 15 amino acids. The CDR3 loop is CTCSADRGQIYEQYF. CDR3 DNA (partial): TGCACCTGCAGTGCAGATAGGGGACAAATTTAT. Combining the CDR3 with reference TRBV1 and TRBJ2-7 gives the whole variable domain VTLLEQNPRWRLVPRGQAVNLRCILKNSQYPWMSWYQQDLQKQLQWLFTLRSPGDKEVKSLPGADYLATRVTDTELRLQVANMSQGRTLYCTCSADRGQIYEQYFGPGTRLTVL.

On this clone: Mouse gene names apply. The read terminates 4 residues ahead of where the CDR3 ends, so the germline J gene completes it. The rearrangement uses TRBV19 and TRBJ1-1, with 10 positions matching TRBD1. The germline V gene encodes CDR1 FNHDT and CDR2 SITEND (reference sequence). CDR3 length equals 14 residues. The sequenced part of the CDR3 DNA is TGTGCCAGCAGCACCGGGACAGGGGTTTCA. This codes for CASSTGTGVS. The CDR3, in full, reads CASSTGTGVSEVFF.

With respect to this clone: Here the gene names and germline are mouse. The read ends 4 residues before the CDR3 terminus; that terminus is restored from the germline J gene. The genes are TRBV13-3 and TRBJ2-1; tentatively, D is TRBD1 (6 bases). This CDR3 is 15 amino acids long. The V and J ends lost 6 bases and 3 bases respectively, with 16 bases between them. Germline V gene data show CDR1 as NNHDY and CDR2 as SYVADS. CDR3 loop: CASIKVGTLYAEQFF. The DNA read from the CDR3 is TGTGCCAGCATAAAAGTGGGGACACTCTATGCT.

In its sample, this clone was seen many times. Gene names and germline match the mouse. Coverage ceases 4 residues before the CDR3 finishes, and the germline J gene fills in the end. The J gene is TRBJ2-5, the V gene TRBV13-3; 8 bases line up with TRBD2. Germline V gene lookup returns CDR1 NNHDY and CDR2 SYVADS. V dropped 0 bases and J dropped 1; count of bases not matched to a gene: 4. The CDR3 loop spans 16 amino acids. The part of the CDR3 DNA that was read is TGTGCCAGCAGTGATGCTGCGACTGGGGACCAAGAC. Its translation is CASSDAATGDQD. The whole CDR3 sequence reads CASSDAATGDQDTQYF.

This clone was observed at least ten times. TCRdb's protein and the translated DNA diverge at residue 10; the protein reported here is the translation of the DNA. Here the gene names and germline are mouse. With the read ending 3 residues before the CDR3 end, the germline J gene is used to fill in that end. The chain combines TRBV1 with TRBJ1-6; D unresolved. TRBJ1-6 counts as an open reading frame of uncertain function. The germline CDR1 and CDR2 sequences are NSQYPW and LRSPGD (reference sequence). The CDR3 contains 13 residues. With 3 bases removed from V and 5 bases from J, the gap between germline ends came to 5 bases. This CDR3 reads CTCSAPNNSPLYF. The covered CDR3 bases are TGCACCTGCAGTGCGCCCAATAATTCGCCC.

This clone was counted a few times. The genes are named according to mouse. The read terminates 4 residues before the CDR3 end, so the remaining end is supplied by the germline J gene. The chain employs TRBV13-1 and TRBJ2-3; 10 nucleotides match TRBD1. Germline values: CDR1 NSHNY, CDR2 SYGAGN. V lost 3 bases, J lost 2 bases, and 6 bases stayed unmatched. There are 16 residues in the CDR3. The CDR3 DNA, read in part, is TGTGCCAGCAGTGGGTCCGGGACAGGGGATGCAGAA. It yields the protein CASSGSGTGDAE. The entire CDR3 sequence reads CASSGSGTGDAETLYF.

In regard to this clone: The gene names here belong to mouse. The read falls 4 residues short of the CDR3 end, and the missing part is taken from the germline J gene. The chain carries TRBV13-3 and TRBJ2-7; 10 bases line up with TRBD2. Germline trimming cut 6 bases from V and 0 bases from J; bases unmatched to any gene: 6. The germline CDR1 and CDR2 sequences are NNHDY and SYVADS. This CDR3 has 15 residues. The sequenced part of the CDR3 DNA is TGTGCCAGCACCGCCGGACTGGGGGTCTCCTAT. Amino acid sequence: CASTAGLGVSY. The full CDR3 reads CASTAGLGVSYEQYF.

Points on this clone: Gene names denote mouse genes. This CDR3 is CASSERGVNTEVFF. Partial CDR3 DNA: TGTGCCAGCAGTGAAAGGGGTGTCAACACA. The chain recombines TRBV13-3 with TRBJ1-1; D possibly corresponds to TRBD1 (5 bases). With the read ending 4 residues before the CDR3 end, the germline J gene is used to fill in that end. Between the trimmed V and J ends, which lost 2 bases and 2 bases, there was a span of 10 bases. CDR3 size: 14 residues. The germline V gene has CDR1 NNHDY and CDR2 SYVADS.

Regarding this clone: Mouse gene names and germline throughout. With the read ending 4 residues before the CDR3 end, the germline J gene is used to fill in that end. The chain uses TRBV1 and TRBJ1-4; maybe TRBD1 (5 bases). The CDR3 covers 14 residues. Germline CDR1 and CDR2: NSQYPW and LRSPGD (reference sequence). The germline V and J ends were trimmed by 4 bases and 4 bases, with 10 bases remaining between them. The covered CDR3 bases are TGCACCTGCAGTGGAGGACAAAACAACGAA. The encoded protein is CTCSGGQNNE. The full CDR3 protein reads CTCSGGQNNERLFF.

In regard to this clone: The gene symbols are mouse symbols. The DNA ends 4 residues before the CDR3 does, and the rest of the CDR3 is filled in from the germline J gene. The gene calls are TRBV13-3 and TRBJ2-3, with D perhaps matching TRBD1 (5 bases). This CDR3 is built from 15 residues. Germline CDR1 is NNHDY and CDR2 is SYVADS. The CDR3 bases that were read are TGTGCCAGCAGTGATAGCCAGGGAGGTGAAGAA. This codes for CASSDSQGGEE. From start to end, the CDR3 is CASSDSQGGEETLYF.

Details on this clone: Gene names denote mouse genes. Read data end 4 residues before the CDR3 end; the end is taken from the germline J gene. V and J are TRBV13-3 and TRBJ1-1; D ambiguous. CDR3 length: 12 amino acids. The germline V gene has CDR1 NNHDY and CDR2 SYVADS. Trimming stripped 4 bases from V and 4 bases from J, with 8 bases between. CDR3 DNA, as far as it was read: TGTGCCAGCAGTCCTCGTCGCACA. Translated, it gives CASSPRRT. The complete CDR3 reads CASSPRRTEVFF.